Described below is a single T cell receptor beta chain sequence and its context. The data are from a study of OX40 agonist ivuxolimab in advanced cancers. Germline lookup yields CDR1 SQVTM and CDR2 ANQGSEA. V lost 0 bases and J lost 0; bases outside the gene matches: 8. The CDR3 consists of 17 residues. Clones were sequenced by immunoSEQ multiplex PCR, and TCRdb holds only the in-frame ones, with some missing. Among about 93,000 clones listed, approximately 94% were seen once. Sequenced material: CD4+ or CD8+ T cells sorted from blood, taken in a trial of the OX40 agonist ivuxolimab. The source is an adult with an advanced solid tumor such as melanoma, head and neck, liver or kidney cancer. The gene calls are TRBV29-1 and TRBJ2-1; 7 bases match TRBD1. The CDR3 region is CSVEDGTVTSSYNEQFF. DNA for the CDR3: TGCAGCGTTGAAGATGGGACAGTTACTAGCTCCTACAATGAGCAGTTCTTC.